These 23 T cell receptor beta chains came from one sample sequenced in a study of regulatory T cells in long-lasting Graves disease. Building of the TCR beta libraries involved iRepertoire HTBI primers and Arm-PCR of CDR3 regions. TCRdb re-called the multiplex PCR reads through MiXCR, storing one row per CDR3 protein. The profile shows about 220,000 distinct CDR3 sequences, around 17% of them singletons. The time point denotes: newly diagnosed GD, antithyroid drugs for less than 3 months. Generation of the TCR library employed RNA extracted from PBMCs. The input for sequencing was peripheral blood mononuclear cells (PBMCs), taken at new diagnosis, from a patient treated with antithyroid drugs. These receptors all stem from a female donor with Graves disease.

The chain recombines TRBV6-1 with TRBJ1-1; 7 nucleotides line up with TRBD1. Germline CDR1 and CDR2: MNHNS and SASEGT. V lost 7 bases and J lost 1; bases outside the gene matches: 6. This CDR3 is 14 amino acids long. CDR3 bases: TGTGCCAGCACCCAGGGGGGGGCGAACACTGAAGCTTTCTTT. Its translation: CASTQGGANTEAFF.

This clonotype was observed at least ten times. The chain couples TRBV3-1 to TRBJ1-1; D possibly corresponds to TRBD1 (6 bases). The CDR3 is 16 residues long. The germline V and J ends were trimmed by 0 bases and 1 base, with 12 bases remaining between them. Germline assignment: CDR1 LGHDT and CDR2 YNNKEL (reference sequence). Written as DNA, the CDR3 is TGTGCCAGCAGCCAAGAGGGTCGGGGGGCGAACACTGAAGCTTTCTTT. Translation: CASSQEGRGANTEAFF.

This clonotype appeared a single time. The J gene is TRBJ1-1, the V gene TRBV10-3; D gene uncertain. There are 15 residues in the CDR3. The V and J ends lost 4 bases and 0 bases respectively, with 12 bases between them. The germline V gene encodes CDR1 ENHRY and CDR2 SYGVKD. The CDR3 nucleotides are TGTGCCATCAGTGGGGGTACGAAACTGAACACTGAAGCTTTCTTT. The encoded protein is CAISGGTKLNTEAFF.

Written as DNA, the CDR3 is TGTGCCAGCTCACCATTGGGACTAGCGGGAGACGAGCAGTACTTC. Translated, it gives CASSPLGLAGDEQYF. This rearrangement joins TRBV18 to TRBJ2-7, with 14 positions matching TRBD2. The V segment lost 2 bases and the J segment 5 bases; nucleotides outside the gene matches: 2. The CDR3 is made up of 15 amino acids. Per the germline V gene, CDR1 is KGHSH and CDR2 is LQKENI.

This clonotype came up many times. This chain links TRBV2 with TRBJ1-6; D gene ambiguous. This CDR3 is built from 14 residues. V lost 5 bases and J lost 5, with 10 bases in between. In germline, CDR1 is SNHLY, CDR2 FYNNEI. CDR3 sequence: CASSWGLDNSPLHF. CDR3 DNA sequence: TGTGCCAGCAGTTGGGGTCTCGATAATTCACCCCTCCACTTT.

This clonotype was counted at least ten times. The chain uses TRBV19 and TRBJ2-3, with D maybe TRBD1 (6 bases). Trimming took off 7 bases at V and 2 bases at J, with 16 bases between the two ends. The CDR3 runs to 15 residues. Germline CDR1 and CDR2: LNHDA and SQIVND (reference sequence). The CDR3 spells CASNRGQPLTDTQYF. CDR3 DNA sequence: TGTGCCAGTAACCGAGGACAGCCCCTCACAGATACGCAGTATTTT.

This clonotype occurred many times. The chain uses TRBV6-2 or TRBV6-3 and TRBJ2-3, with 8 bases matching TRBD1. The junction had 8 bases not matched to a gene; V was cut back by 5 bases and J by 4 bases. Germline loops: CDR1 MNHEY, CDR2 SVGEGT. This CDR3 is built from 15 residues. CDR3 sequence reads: CASSATGGRADTQYF. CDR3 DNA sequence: TGTGCCAGCAGTGCCACAGGGGGTCGGGCAGATACGCAGTATTTT.

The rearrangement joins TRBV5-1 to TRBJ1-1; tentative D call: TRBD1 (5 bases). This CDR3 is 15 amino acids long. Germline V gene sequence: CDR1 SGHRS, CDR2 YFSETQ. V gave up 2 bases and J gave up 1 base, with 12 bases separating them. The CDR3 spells CASSFGARTNTEAFF. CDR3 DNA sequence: TGCGCCAGCAGCTTTGGGGCCAGAACGAACACTGAAGCTTTCTTT.

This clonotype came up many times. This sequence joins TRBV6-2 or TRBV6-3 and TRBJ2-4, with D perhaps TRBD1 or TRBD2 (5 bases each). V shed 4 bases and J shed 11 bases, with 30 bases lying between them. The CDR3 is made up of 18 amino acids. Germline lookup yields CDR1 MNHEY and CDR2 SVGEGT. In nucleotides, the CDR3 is TGTGCCAGCAGTTCGTTAGGGGATCTGGGAGACGGGATGGCACTTCAGTACTTC. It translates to CASSSLGDLGDGMALQYF.

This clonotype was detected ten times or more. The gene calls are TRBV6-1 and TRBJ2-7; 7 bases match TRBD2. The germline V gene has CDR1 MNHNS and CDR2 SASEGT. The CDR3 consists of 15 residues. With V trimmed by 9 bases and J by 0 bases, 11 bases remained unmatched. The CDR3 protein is CASNTGGANSYEQYF. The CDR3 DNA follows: TGTGCCAGTAATACGGGGGGTGCGAACTCCTACGAGCAGTACTTC.

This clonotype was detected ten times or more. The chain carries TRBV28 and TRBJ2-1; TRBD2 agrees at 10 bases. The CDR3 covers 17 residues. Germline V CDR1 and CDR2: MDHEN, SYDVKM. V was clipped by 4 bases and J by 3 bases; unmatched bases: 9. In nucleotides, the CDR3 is TGTGCCAGCAGTTCCCCTCTAGCGGGAGCACGCTACAATGAGCAGTTCTTC. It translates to CASSSPLAGARYNEQFF.

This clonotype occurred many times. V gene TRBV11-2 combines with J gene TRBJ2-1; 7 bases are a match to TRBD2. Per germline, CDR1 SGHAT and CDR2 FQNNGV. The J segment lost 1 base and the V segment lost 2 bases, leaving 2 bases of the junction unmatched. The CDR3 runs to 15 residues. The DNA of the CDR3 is TGTGCCAGCAGCTTACGCGGGAGTTCCTACAATGAGCAGTTCTTC. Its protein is CASSLRGSSYNEQFF.

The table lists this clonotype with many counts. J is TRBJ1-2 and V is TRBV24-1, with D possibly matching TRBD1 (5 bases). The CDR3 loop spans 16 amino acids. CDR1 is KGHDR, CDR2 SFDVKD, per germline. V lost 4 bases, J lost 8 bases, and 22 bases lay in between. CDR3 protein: CATSDPSGDSSGGYTF. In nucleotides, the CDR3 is TGTGCCACCAGTGACCCCTCGGGAGACAGCTCTGGAGGCTACACCTTC.

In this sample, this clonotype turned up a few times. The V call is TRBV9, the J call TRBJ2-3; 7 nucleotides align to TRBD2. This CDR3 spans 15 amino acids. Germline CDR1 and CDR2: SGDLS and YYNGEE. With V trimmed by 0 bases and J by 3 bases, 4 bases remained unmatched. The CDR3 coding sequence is TGTGCCAGCAGCGTAGCTAGCGGCCTAACAGATACGCAGTATTTT. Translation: CASSVASGLTDTQYF.

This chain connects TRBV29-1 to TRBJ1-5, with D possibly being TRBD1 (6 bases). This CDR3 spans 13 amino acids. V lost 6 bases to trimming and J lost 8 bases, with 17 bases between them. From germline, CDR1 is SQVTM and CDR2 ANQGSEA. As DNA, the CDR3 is TGCAGCGTCGCAGACAGGTCGTGGGAGCCCCAGCATTTT. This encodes CSVADRSWEPQHF.

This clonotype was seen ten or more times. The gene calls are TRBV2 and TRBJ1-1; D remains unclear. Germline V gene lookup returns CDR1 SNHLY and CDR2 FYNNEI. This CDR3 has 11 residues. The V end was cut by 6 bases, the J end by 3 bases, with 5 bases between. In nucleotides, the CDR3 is TGTGCCAGCAGGACCGACACTGAAGCTTTCTTT. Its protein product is CASRTDTEAFF.

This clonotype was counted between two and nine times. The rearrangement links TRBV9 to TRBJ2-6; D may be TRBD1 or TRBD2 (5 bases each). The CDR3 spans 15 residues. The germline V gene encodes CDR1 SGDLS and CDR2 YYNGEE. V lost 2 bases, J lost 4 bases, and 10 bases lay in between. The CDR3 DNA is TGTGCCAGCAGCGTTCCAGGGAGAGGGGCCAACGTCCTGACTTTC. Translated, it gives CASSVPGRGANVLTF. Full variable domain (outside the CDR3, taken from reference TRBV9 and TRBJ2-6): DSGVTQTPKHLITATGQRVTLRCSPRSGDLSVYWYQQSLDQGLQFLIQYYNGEERAKGNILERFSAQQFPDLHSELNLSSLELGDSALYFCASSVPGRGANVLTFGAGSRLTVL.

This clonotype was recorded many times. The CDR3 protein is CATSRSGRGRRRETQYF. The DNA of the CDR3 is TGTGCCACCAGCAGATCGGGACGCGGCCGCCGTCGAGAGACCCAGTACTTC. The gene calls are TRBV15 and TRBJ2-5; D is perhaps TRBD1 or TRBD2 (5 bases each). Deletions cut 2 bases from V and 4 bases from J, with 20 bases between. Germline lookup yields CDR1 LNHNV and CDR2 YYDKDF (reference sequence). There are 17 residues in the CDR3.

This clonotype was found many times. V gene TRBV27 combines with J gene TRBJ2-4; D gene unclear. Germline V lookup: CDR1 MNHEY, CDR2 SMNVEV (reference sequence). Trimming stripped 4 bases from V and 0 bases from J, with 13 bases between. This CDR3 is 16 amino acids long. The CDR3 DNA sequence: TGTGCCAGCAGTTCCCCTACGGCCCAAGCCAAAAACATTCAGTACTTC. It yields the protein CASSSPTAQAKNIQYF.

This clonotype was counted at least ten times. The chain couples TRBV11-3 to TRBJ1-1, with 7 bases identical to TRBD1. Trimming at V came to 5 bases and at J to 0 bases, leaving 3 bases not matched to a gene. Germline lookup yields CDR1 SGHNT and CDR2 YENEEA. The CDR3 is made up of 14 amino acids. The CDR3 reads CASSPGQVNTEAFF. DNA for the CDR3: TGTGCCAGCAGCCCCGGACAGGTGAACACTGAAGCTTTCTTT. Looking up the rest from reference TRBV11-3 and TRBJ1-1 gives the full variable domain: EAGVVQSPRYKIIEKKQPVAFWCNPISGHNTLYWYLQNLGQGPELLIRYENEEAVDDSQLPKDRFSAERLKGVDSTLKIQPAELGDSAVYLCASSPGQVNTEAFFGQGTRLTVV.

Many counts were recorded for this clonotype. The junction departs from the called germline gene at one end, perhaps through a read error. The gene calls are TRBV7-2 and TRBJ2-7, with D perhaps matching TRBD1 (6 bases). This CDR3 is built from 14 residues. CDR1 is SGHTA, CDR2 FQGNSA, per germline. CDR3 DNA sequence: TGTGCCAGCAGCTTATTAACAGGGACCTACGAGCAATACTTC. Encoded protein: CASSLLTGTYEQYF.

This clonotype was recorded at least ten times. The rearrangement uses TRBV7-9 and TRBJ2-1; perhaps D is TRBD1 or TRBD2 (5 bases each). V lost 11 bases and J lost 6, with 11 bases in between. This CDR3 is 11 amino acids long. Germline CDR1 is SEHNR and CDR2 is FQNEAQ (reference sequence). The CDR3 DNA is TGTGCCGGCTGGGACGTCAATGAGCAGTTCTTC. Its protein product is CAGWDVNEQFF.

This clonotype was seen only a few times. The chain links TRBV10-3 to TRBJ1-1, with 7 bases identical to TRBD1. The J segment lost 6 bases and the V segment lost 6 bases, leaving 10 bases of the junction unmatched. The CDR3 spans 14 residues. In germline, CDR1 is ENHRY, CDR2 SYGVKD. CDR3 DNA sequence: TGTGCCATCAGGTACGACAGGGTAGGAGCTGAAGCTTTCTTT. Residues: CAIRYDRVGAEAFF.